These 21 T cell receptor beta chains originate from one sample sequenced in a study of blood T cells in healthy people across ages. A sample-barcoded 5' primer and a J-beta primer mix were used in a second PCR of about 7 to 12 cycles. TCRdb reprocessed the 5' RACE reads with MiXCR, giving one entry per CDR3 protein. The sample holds roughly 1,100,000 distinct CDR3 sequences, about 23% seen once. The same data also contributed to another study, on T cells of mothers and their children.

Source material: blood. The receptors stem from a girl aged 2-15 years in good health.

This rearrangement joins TRBV5-1 to TRBJ2-5; D is ambiguous. TRBJ2-1 matches the DNA end more closely, so the J call is doubtful. The CDR3 sequence is 14 residues long. Per germline, CDR1 SGHRS and CDR2 YFSETQ. CDR3 amino acids: CASSLALLGNEQFF. The CDR3 DNA is TGCGCCAGCAGCTTGGCCCTTTTAGGCAATGAGCAGTTCTTC.

The sample holds a few counts of this clonotype. V is TRBV5-1 and J is TRBJ2-5, with D perhaps TRBD1 or TRBD2 (5 bases each). V was trimmed by 4 bases and J by 2 bases, leaving 9 bases between them. The germline CDR1 and CDR2 sequences are SGHRS and YFSETQ. The CDR3 spans 13 residues. CDR3 region: CASSVGRQETQYF. CDR3 bases: TGCGCCAGCAGCGTGGGACGGCAAGAGACCCAGTACTTC.

The chain joins TRBV7-2 to TRBJ1-2; D call uncertain. The V end was cut by 5 bases, the J end by 6 bases, with 13 bases between. This CDR3 is built from 13 residues. Per germline, CDR1 SGHTA and CDR2 FQGNSA. DNA of the CDR3: TGTGCCAGCAGCCGACTCGGGGTTGATGGCTACACCTTC. Translated: CASSRLGVDGYTF.

The chain is built from TRBV28 and TRBJ1-3; possible D gene TRBD1, 5 bases. The germline CDR1 and CDR2 sequences are MDHEN and SYDVKM. The ends were cut back, 5 bases at V and 4 bases at J, with 12 bases in the middle. The CDR3 has 14 amino acids. The chain's CDR3 is CASSPPRGGNTIYF. The CDR3 DNA reads TGTGCCAGCAGTCCACCTAGGGGCGGAAACACCATATATTTT.

This clonotype was seen only a few times. The V and J genes are TRBV5-1 and TRBJ1-4; D uncertain. V was pared by 4 bases and J by 0 bases, with 7 bases between. This CDR3 has 14 residues. CDR1 is SGHRS and CDR2 is YFSETQ in the germline V gene. In nucleotides, the CDR3 is TGCGCCAGCAGCCTCCATGCAACTAATGAAAAACTGTTTTTT. Translation: CASSLHATNEKLFF. Together with reference TRBV5-1 and TRBJ1-4, the CDR3 gives the full variable domain: KAGVTQTPRYLIKTRGQQVTLSCSPISGHRSVSWYQQTPGQGLQFLFEYFSETQRNKGNFPGRFSGRQFSNSRSEMNVSTLELGDSALYLCASSLHATNEKLFFGSGTQLSVL.

This clonotype was seen more than once but under ten times. This rearrangement joins TRBV29-1 to TRBJ2-5; 7 bases map to TRBD1. The CDR3 runs to 12 residues. The V gene end was trimmed by 5 bases and the J gene end by 5 bases; junction bases not matched to a gene: 5. Germline V CDR1 and CDR2: SQVTM, ANQGSEA. This CDR3 reads CSVLTGTETQYF. The DNA for the CDR3 is TGCAGCGTTCTGACAGGGACGGAGACCCAGTACTTC.

The V gene is TRBV9, the J gene TRBJ2-2, with D possibly being TRBD1 or TRBD2 (5 bases each). The germline CDR1 and CDR2 sequences are SGDLS and YYNGEE. The V gene lost 2 bases and the J gene lost 4 bases, with 12 bases spanning the gap. The CDR3 is 15 residues long. In nucleotides, the CDR3 is TGTGCCAGCAGCGTTGACGGGGCGCTCACCGGGGAGCTGTTTTTT. This translates into CASSVDGALTGELFF. The complete variable domain, with remaining parts taken from reference TRBV9 and TRBJ2-2, reads DSGVTQTPKHLITATGQRVTLRCSPRSGDLSVYWYQQSLDQGLQFLIQYYNGEERAKGNILERFSAQQFPDLHSELNLSSLELGDSALYFCASSVDGALTGELFFGEGSRLTVL.

In this sample, this clonotype turned up a few times. The chain carries TRBV7-9 and TRBJ2-1; 10 bases align to TRBD2. The ends lost 2 bases at V and 12 bases at J; junction bases unmatched: 10. This CDR3 contains 15 residues. Germline V gene lookup returns CDR1 SEHNR and CDR2 FQNEAQ (reference sequence). CDR3 protein: CASSLTSGRALGQFF. The CDR3 DNA follows: TGTGCCAGCAGCTTAACCAGCGGGAGGGCCTTAGGGCAGTTCTTC.

This clonotype came up a few times. The chain recombines TRBV29-1 with TRBJ2-5; TRBD2 aligns across 9 bases. Matching the DNA end better, TRBJ2-7 makes the J call doubtful. The length of the CDR3 is 13 residues. CDR1 and CDR2 (germline): SQVTM, ANQGSEA. The CDR3 DNA is TGCAGCGTTGTTGGGACTAGCTTCTACGAGCAGTACTTC. This translates into CSVVGTSFYEQYF.

The chain couples TRBV6-2 or TRBV6-3 to TRBJ2-1, with D unresolved. Looked up from germline, CDR1 is MNHEY and CDR2 is SVGEGT. Trimming cost V 2 bases and J 5 bases, with 16 bases left between them. This CDR3 is built from 16 residues. DNA of the CDR3: TGTGCCAGCAGTTACGAGCTAGACGTCCGTAACAATGAGCAGTTCTTC. Translated, it gives CASSYELDVRNNEQFF.

The V gene is TRBV9, the J gene TRBJ2-7; 7 bases are shared with TRBD2. CDR1 SGDLS and CDR2 YYNGEE come from the germline V gene. The V gene end was trimmed by 3 bases and the J gene end by 1 base; junction bases not matched to a gene: 4. The CDR3 consists of 14 residues. As DNA, the CDR3 is TGTGCCAGCAGCGCTCTAGCGGTGTCCTACGAGCAGTACTTC. It codes for CASSALAVSYEQYF.

This clonotype was detected only a few times. The chain employs TRBV4-3 and TRBJ2-5; TRBD2 agrees at 7 bases. There are 15 residues in the CDR3. Germline trimming cut 1 base from V and 5 bases from J; bases unmatched to any gene: 7. CDR1 is LGHNA and CDR2 is YSLEER in the germline V gene. CDR3 loop: CASSQAKDGGETQYF. The CDR3 coding sequence is TGCGCCAGCAGCCAAGCTAAGGACGGGGGGGAGACCCAGTACTTC.

The CDR3 DNA sequence: TGTGCCAGTACCCCGAATCTTGGAGACCTCACTGAAGCTTTCTTT. Protein: CASTPNLGDLTEAFF. The J gene is TRBJ1-1, the V gene TRBV19; D unclear. The CDR3 contains 15 residues. CDR1 and CDR2 from the germline V gene are LNHDA and SQIVND (reference sequence). The V end was cut by 7 bases, the J end by 4 bases, with 19 bases between.

This clonotype was seen many times. At one end, the junction sequence differs from germline, possibly due to a read error. The chain has TRBV10-3 and TRBJ2-1, with D unresolved. The CDR3 runs 12 residues. Germline CDR1 ENHRY, CDR2 SYGVKD. CDR3 DNA sequence: TGCGCCATCAGTGAGTCAGGCAATGAGCAGTTCTTC. It is translated as CAISESGNEQFF.

The genes are TRBV28 and TRBJ2-5, with D perhaps TRBD2 (5 bases). The CDR3 is made up of 14 amino acids. The V end was cut by 7 bases, the J end by 13 bases, with 25 bases between. Germline V gene data show CDR1 as MDHEN and CDR2 as SYDVKM. The CDR3 loop is CASKEARSRAPGYF. The CDR3 DNA sequence: TGTGCCAGCAAGGAGGCACGGTCACGGGCACCCGGGTACTTC.

This clonotype was seen a few times. V is TRBV14 and J is TRBJ2-5, with no clear D. Trimming pared 5 bases from V and 4 bases from J, leaving 14 bases between. CDR1 and CDR2 (germline): SGHDN, FVKESK. The CDR3 spans 14 residues. CDR3: CASSADVERETQYF. As DNA, the CDR3 is TGTGCCAGCAGCGCAGATGTAGAGCGAGAGACCCAGTACTTC.

The chain is built from TRBV3-1 and TRBJ2-1, with D uncertain. The CDR3 covers 15 residues. Germline V gives CDR1 LGHDT, CDR2 YNNKEL (reference sequence). V was pared by 0 bases and J by 0 bases, with 6 bases between. The CDR3 region is CASSQDASSYNEQFF. As DNA, the CDR3 is TGTGCCAGCAGCCAAGATGCTAGCTCCTACAATGAGCAGTTCTTC.

This chain uses TRBV5-1 with TRBJ2-7; 12 nucleotides agree with TRBD2. There are 17 residues in the CDR3. In germline, CDR1 is SGHRS, CDR2 YFSETQ. V was pared by 2 bases and J by 3 bases, with 9 bases of the junction left unmatched. The CDR3 nucleotides read TGCGCCAGCAGCTTCGGACTAGCGGGAAAGAGAGACTACGAGCAGTACTTC. Its translation is CASSFGLAGKRDYEQYF.

The gene calls are TRBV12-3 or TRBV12-4 and TRBJ1-2; 9 positions agree with TRBD1. With 2 bases clipped from V and 12 bases from J, the junction kept 7 bases outside the gene matches. The CDR3 runs 13 residues. CDR3 sequence: CASSLRDRVSDTF. The CDR3 DNA sequence: TGTGCCAGCAGTTTAAGGGACAGGGTTTCGGACACCTTC.

J is TRBJ2-5 and V is TRBV10-3, with 10 bases matching TRBD2. The CDR3 sequence is 16 residues long. Losses at the gene ends were 3 bases for V and 4 bases for J; bases not matched to a gene: 8. Germline loops: CDR1 ENHRY, CDR2 SYGVKD. This CDR3 is CAISDLAGDRGETQYF. The CDR3 DNA follows: TGTGCCATCAGTGACCTAGCGGGAGATAGAGGAGAGACCCAGTACTTC.

Turning to this clonotype: One end of the junction does not line up with germline, which may come from a read error. The chain carries TRBV19 and TRBJ2-7; TRBD2 aligns across 7 bases. The CDR3 totals 14 residues. Germline CDR1 reads LNHDA; CDR2 reads SQIVND (reference sequence). As DNA, the CDR3 is TGTGCCAGTAGTAGCGGGAGTAGTTCCTACGGGCAGTACTTC. Its protein product is CASSSGSSSYGQYF.